The 8 T cell receptor beta chains below all came from one sample that was sequenced in a study of a mutant IDH1 vaccine in newly diagnosed glioma. Antigens of these TCRs are unknown. Some clones are missing from TCRdb's copy, which holds only in-frame ones; the method was immunoSEQ multiplex PCR. The data hold under 95,000 clones, with 90% to 95% observed a single time. Time point described: week 5, during vaccination. Vaccinated patients received 300 ug of mutant IDH1 20-mer peptide per dose, with topical imiquimod. The sequences come from PBMCs, collected from a glioma patient whose treatment included an IDH1 peptide vaccine. Receptors were obtained from a woman aged 45-59 years with glioma.

This chain links TRBV2 with TRBJ2-5, with 11 bases identical to TRBD1. This CDR3 contains 15 residues. Germline V CDR1 and CDR2: SNHLY, FYNNEI. The trim removed 4 bases at V and 2 bases at J, leaving 3 bases unmatched. CDR3: CASSGGQGAQETQYF. The CDR3 DNA is TGTGCCAGCAGTGGCGGACAGGGGGCTCAAGAGACCCAGTACTTC. The whole variable domain, remainder taken from reference TRBV2 and TRBJ2-5, is EPEVTQTPSHQVTQMGQEVILRCVPISNHLYFYWYRQILGQKVEFLVSFYNNEISEKSEIFDDQFSVERPDGSNFTLKIRSTKLEDSAMYFCASSGGQGAQETQYFGPGTRLLVL.

This clone came up once. V gene TRBV7-8 combines with J gene TRBJ2-7; TRBD1 agrees at 8 bases. This CDR3 has 15 residues. Germline CDR1 reads SGHVS; CDR2 reads FQNEAQ. V lost 1 base, J lost 3 bases, and 5 bases stayed unmatched. The chain's CDR3 is CASSLVRDRYYEQYF. CDR3 nucleotides: TGTGCCAGCAGCTTAGTACGGGACAGGTACTACGAGCAGTACTTC.

This chain joins TRBV4-1 and TRBJ2-7; no firm D call. Trimming stripped 3 bases from V and 3 bases from J, with 9 bases between. This CDR3 has 13 residues. CDR1 and CDR2 (germline): MGHRA, YSYEKL. CDR3 coding DNA: TGCGCCAGCAGCCATACGGTTGGCTACGAGCAGTACTTC. Translated: CASSHTVGYEQYF.

This clone has just a few counts. V usage is TRBV11-2 and J usage is TRBJ1-1, with TRBD1 matching 7 bases. J lost 0 bases, V lost 5 bases, and 6 bases had no gene match. The CDR3 runs to 15 residues. The germline V gene has CDR1 SGHAT and CDR2 FQNNGV. DNA of the CDR3: TGTGCCAGCAGCCACATTGGACAGGTGAACACTGAAGCTTTCTTT. Amino acids: CASSHIGQVNTEAFF. Looking up the rest from reference TRBV11-2 and TRBJ1-1 gives the full variable domain: EAGVAQSPRYKIIEKRQSVAFWCNPISGHATLYWYQQILGQGPKLLIQFQNNGVVDDSQLPKDRFSAERLKGVDSTLKIQPAKLEDSAVYLCASSHIGQVNTEAFFGQGTRLTVV.

J is TRBJ1-3 and V is TRBV27, with TRBD1 matching 7 bases. Per the germline V gene, CDR1 is MNHEY and CDR2 is SMNVEV (reference sequence). This CDR3 contains 21 residues. V lost 3 bases and J lost 3; bases outside the gene matches: 23. CDR3 in DNA: TGTGCCAGCAGTTTTTCGTATCGACAGGGAGGAATCGGCTTAGGTGGAAACACCATATATTTT. Protein product: CASSFSYRQGGIGLGGNTIYF.

The chain couples TRBV5-1 to TRBJ2-5; tentative D call: TRBD2 (5 bases). V was trimmed by 4 bases and J by 5 bases, leaving 12 bases between them. Germline V CDR1 and CDR2: SGHRS, YFSETQ. The CDR3 covers 13 residues. The CDR3 loop reads CASSPAGPETQYF. Written as DNA, the CDR3 is TGCGCCAGCAGCCCGGCGGGCCCTGAGACCCAGTACTTC.

This chain links TRBV10-1 with TRBJ2-3; no clear D. The V gene lost 0 bases and the J gene lost 2 bases, with 3 bases spanning the gap. In germline, CDR1 is WNHNN, CDR2 SYGVQD (reference sequence). The CDR3 runs to 13 residues. The CDR3 loop is CASSESNTDTQYF. CDR3 nucleotide sequence: TGCGCCAGCAGTGAGTCGAACACAGATACGCAGTATTTT.

The V and J genes are TRBV10-1 and TRBJ2-2; no clear D. CDR1 is WNHNN, CDR2 SYGVQD, per germline (reference sequence). The CDR3 extends over 16 amino acids. V lost 2 bases to trimming and J lost 7 bases, with 17 bases between them. The CDR3 sequence is CASSEESVLFSGELFF. DNA of the CDR3: TGCGCCAGCAGTGAGGAATCGGTCCTTTTTAGCGGGGAGCTGTTTTTT.